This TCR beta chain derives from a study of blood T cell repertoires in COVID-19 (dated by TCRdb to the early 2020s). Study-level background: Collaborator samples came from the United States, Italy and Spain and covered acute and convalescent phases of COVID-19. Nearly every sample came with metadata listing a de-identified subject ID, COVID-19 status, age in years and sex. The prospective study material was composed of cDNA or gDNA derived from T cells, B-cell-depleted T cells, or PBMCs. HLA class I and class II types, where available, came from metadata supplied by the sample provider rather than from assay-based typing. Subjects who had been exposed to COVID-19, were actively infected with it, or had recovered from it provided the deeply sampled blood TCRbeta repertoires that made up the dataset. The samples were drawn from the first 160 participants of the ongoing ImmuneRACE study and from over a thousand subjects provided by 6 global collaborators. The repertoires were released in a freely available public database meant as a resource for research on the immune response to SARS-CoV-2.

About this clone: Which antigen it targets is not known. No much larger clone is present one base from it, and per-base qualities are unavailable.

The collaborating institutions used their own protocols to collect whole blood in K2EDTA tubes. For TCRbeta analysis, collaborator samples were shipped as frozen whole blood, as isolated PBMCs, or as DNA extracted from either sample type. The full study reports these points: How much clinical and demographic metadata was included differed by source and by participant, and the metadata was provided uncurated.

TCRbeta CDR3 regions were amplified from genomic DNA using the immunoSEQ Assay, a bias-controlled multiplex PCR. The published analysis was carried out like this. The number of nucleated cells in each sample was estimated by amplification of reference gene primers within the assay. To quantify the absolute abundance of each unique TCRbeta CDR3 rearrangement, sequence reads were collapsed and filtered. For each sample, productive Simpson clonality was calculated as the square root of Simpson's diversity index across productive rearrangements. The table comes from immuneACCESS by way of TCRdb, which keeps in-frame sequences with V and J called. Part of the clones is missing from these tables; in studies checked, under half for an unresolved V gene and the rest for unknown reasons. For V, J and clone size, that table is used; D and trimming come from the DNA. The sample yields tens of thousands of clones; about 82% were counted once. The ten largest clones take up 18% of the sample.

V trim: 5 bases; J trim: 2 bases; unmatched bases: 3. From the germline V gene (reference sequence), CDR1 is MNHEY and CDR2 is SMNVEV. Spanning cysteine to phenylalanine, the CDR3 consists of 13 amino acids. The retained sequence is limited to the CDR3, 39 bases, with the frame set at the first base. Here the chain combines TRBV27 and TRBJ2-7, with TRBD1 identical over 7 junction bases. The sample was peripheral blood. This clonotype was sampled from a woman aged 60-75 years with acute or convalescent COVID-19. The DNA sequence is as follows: TGTGCCAGCAGTCCTGGGACAGCCTACGAGCAGTACTTC. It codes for CASSPGTAYEQYF.